This T cell receptor (beta chain) stems from a study of blood T cell repertoires in COVID-19. Study in general: Whether acute or convalescent, the COVID-19 samples came from the United States, Italy and Spain. Sources were T cells, B-cell-depleted T cells, or PBMCs; the material itself was cDNA or gDNA.

Original data processing: Reference gene primer amplification gave estimated nucleated cell counts. Sequenced by immunoSEQ multiplex PCR; TCRdb stores in-frame clones only, minus some. V, J and clone size derive from that table, while D and trimming were established from the DNA sequence. The sample carries 85,000 to 100,000 clones, about three quarters recorded once. Sequenced: peripheral blood. This TCR was recovered from a man aged 50-59 years who had recovered from COVID-19.

CDR3 protein: CASSLGEQGKAFF. DNA of the CDR3: TGTGCCAGCAGCTTAGGTGAACAGGGGAAAGCTTTCTTT. The gene calls are TRBV11-2 and TRBJ1-1, with 7 bases fitting TRBD1. The germline V gene has CDR1 SGHAT and CDR2 FQNNGV. V dropped 1 base and J dropped 9; count of bases not matched to a gene: 5. The CDR3 length is 13 residues.